This T cell receptor beta chain was sequenced in a study of shared clonotypes between healthy human individuals. Broader study findings: Limitation of the genetic and exposure-history diversity represented came from the few donors.

This clone appeared many times. The antigen is unknown. Replicate PCRs run on sorted subsets employed 200 ng DNA, tens of thousands of T cell genomes. Clones were sequenced by immunoSEQ multiplex PCR, and TCRdb holds only the in-frame ones, with some missing. The repertoire holds approximately 320,000 clones, with roughly 70% as singletons. CDR3 length: 14 amino acids. The sample taken for sequencing was memory CD4+ T cells sorted from blood. Subset specified: CD45RA-negative fraction. V and J are TRBV21-1 and TRBJ2-2. TRBV21-1 is a listed pseudogene. The source of this sequence is a man in his thirties or forties in good health. CDR3 DNA sequence: TGTGCCAGCAGCAAAAAGGGCGACACCGGGGAGCTGTTTTTT. Translated, it gives CASSKKGDTGELFF.